Each of the 19 T cell receptor beta chains below was sequenced from the same sample in a study of blood T cell repertoires in COVID-19. Sequencing used immunoSEQ multiplex PCR; TCRdb keeps in-frame clones, though not all of them. Of under 150,000 clones listed, 85% are singletons. Sequencing was carried out using peripheral blood. Receptors originate from an elderly man with acute or convalescent COVID-19.

V usage is TRBV9 and J usage is TRBJ2-2; D not resolved. Between the trimmed V and J ends, which lost 4 bases and 0 bases, there was a span of 13 bases. Germline loops: CDR1 SGDLS, CDR2 YYNGEE. The CDR3 length is 16 residues. The CDR3, as DNA: TGTGCCAGCAGCCTCCCGTACGGTTCGAACACCGGGGAGCTGTTTTTT. Amino acid sequence: CASSLPYGSNTGELFF.

The chain carries TRBV11-2 and TRBJ2-5; TRBD2 agrees at 10 bases. Trimming cost V 0 bases and J 4 bases; bases outside gene matches: 8. Germline loops: CDR1 SGHAT, CDR2 FQNNGV. This CDR3 is 17 amino acids long. The CDR3 protein is CASSLEGGAGGRETQYF. The CDR3, as DNA: TGTGCCAGCAGCTTAGAGGGGGGAGCGGGAGGGCGAGAGACCCAGTACTTC.

The V call is TRBV12-3 or TRBV12-4, the J call TRBJ2-7; no definite D call. V was cut by 2 bases and J by 1 base, with 6 bases left in between. The CDR3 totals 13 residues. The CDR3, as DNA: TGTGCCAGCAGTTTACTAGGTTCCTACGAGCAGTACTTC. It specifies CASSLLGSYEQYF.

This clone was picked up many times. This chain joins TRBV30 and TRBJ1-5; 9 bases are shared with TRBD1. The germline V gene has CDR1 GTSNPN and CDR2 SVGIG (reference sequence). The CDR3 has 16 residues. V dropped 8 bases and J dropped 6; count of bases not matched to a gene: 17. The CDR3 here is CARGPLGTGRTQPQHF. The CDR3 DNA reads TGTGCCCGGGGCCCGCTGGGGACAGGGCGCACTCAGCCCCAGCATTTT.

The chain carries TRBV7-3 and TRBJ2-2, with D unclear. The CDR3 consists of 15 residues. Trimming shortened V by 3 bases and J by 0 bases, and 8 bases separated the two germline ends. CDR1 is SGHTA and CDR2 is FQGTGA in the germline V gene. CDR3 residues: CASSLEQSNTGELFF. CDR3 DNA: TGTGCCAGCAGCTTGGAACAGTCGAACACCGGGGAGCTGTTTTTT.

The chain uses TRBV7-3 and TRBJ2-2; D is unresolved. Between the trimmed V and J ends, which lost 0 bases and 0 bases, there was a span of 8 bases. This CDR3 spans 16 amino acids. Germline loops: CDR1 SGHTA, CDR2 FQGTGA. The CDR3 sequence is CASSLTPTSNTGELFF. The CDR3 DNA follows: TGTGCCAGCAGCTTAACCCCGACATCGAACACCGGGGAGCTGTTTTTT. The full variable domain, rest sourced from reference TRBV7-3 and TRBJ2-2, is GAGVSQTPSNKVTEKGKYVELRCDPISGHTALYWYRQSLGQGPEFLIYFQGTGAADDSGLPNDRFFAVRPEGSVSTLKIQRTERGDSAVYLCASSLTPTSNTGELFFGEGSRLTVL.

The CDR3 spells CASSPGGGNYGYTF. In nucleotides, the CDR3 is TGTGCCAGCAGCCCCGGCGGGGGGAACTATGGCTACACCTTC. The gene calls are TRBV2 and TRBJ1-2, with a tentative D call TRBD1 (5 bases). CDR3 length: 14 amino acids. Per the germline V gene, CDR1 is SNHLY and CDR2 is FYNNEI. Trimming left V 6 bases short and J 2 bases short, with 13 bases between.

V usage is TRBV5-6 and J usage is TRBJ1-2; a weak D match, TRBD1 (5 bases). The CDR3 contains 12 residues. V was pared by 4 bases and J by 4 bases, with 8 bases between. Germline V gene sequence: CDR1 SGHDT, CDR2 YYEEEE. The CDR3 protein is CASSTGLYGYTF. The CDR3 DNA follows: TGTGCCAGCAGCACGGGACTCTATGGCTACACCTTC.

V and J are TRBV18 and TRBJ1-2; D ambiguous. The germline V and J ends were trimmed by 3 bases and 9 bases, with 17 bases remaining between them. Looked up from germline, CDR1 is KGHSH and CDR2 is LQKENI. There are 14 residues in the CDR3. This CDR3 is CASSPWADSGSYTF. The CDR3 coding sequence is TGTGCCAGCTCACCCTGGGCGGATTCGGGGAGCTACACCTTC.

The CDR3 reads CASSQDREVYEQYF. For the CDR3, the DNA is TGTGCCAGCTCACAGGACAGGGAGGTCTACGAGCAGTACTTC. The chain has TRBV18 and TRBJ2-7, with 8 bases that match TRBD1. This CDR3 contains 14 residues. Per the germline V gene, CDR1 is KGHSH and CDR2 is LQKENI. V was pared by 4 bases and J by 3 bases, with 5 bases of the junction left unmatched.

This chain joins TRBV30 and TRBJ2-7; D remains unclear. The V gene lost 2 bases and the J gene lost 7 bases, with 12 bases spanning the gap. The CDR3 totals 12 residues. Per germline, CDR1 GTSNPN and CDR2 SVGIG (reference sequence). CDR3 bases: TGTGCCTGGAGTCCGGTGACCGGGGAGCAGTACTTC. Amino acids: CAWSPVTGEQYF.

The rearrangement links TRBV10-3 to TRBJ1-5, with unresolved D. Per germline, CDR1 ENHRY and CDR2 SYGVKD. CDR3 length equals 14 residues. V was pared by 2 bases and J by 7 bases, with 12 bases between. The CDR3 here is CAISENPGNQPQHF. The CDR3 DNA reads as TGTGCCATCAGTGAGAACCCGGGGAACCAGCCCCAGCATTTT.

V usage is TRBV19 and J usage is TRBJ2-7; 7 nucleotides match TRBD2. The CDR3 consists of 11 residues. V lost 5 bases, J lost 11 bases, and 6 bases stayed unmatched. Germline CDR1 LNHDA, CDR2 SQIVND (reference sequence). This CDR3 reads CASSGGDWKYF. The CDR3 DNA is TGTGCCAGTAGTGGGGGGGACTGGAAGTACTTC.

This chain connects TRBV2 to TRBJ2-7; a possible D gene is TRBD2 (5 bases). Trimming removed 4 bases at V and 0 bases at J, with 10 bases between. Germline CDR1 reads SNHLY; CDR2 reads FYNNEI. The CDR3 is 14 amino acids. CDR3 in DNA: TGTGCCAGCAGTGGGAGGACTCTCTCCTACGAGCAGTACTTC. Translated: CASSGRTLSYEQYF.

The rearrangement joins TRBV3-1 (or the pseudogene TRBV3-2) to TRBJ1-2; D unresolved. Germline V gene data show CDR1 as LGHDT and CDR2 as YNNKEL (reference sequence). This CDR3 has 17 amino acids. V lost 1 base and J lost 8, with 23 bases in between. CDR3 nucleotide sequence: TGTGCCAGCAGCCAAGTTGCAGGCTTCGCGTCGGTAGAGGGCTACACCTTC. Translated: CASSQVAGFASVEGYTF.

The V and J genes are TRBV5-1 and TRBJ2-1, with 9 bases lining up with TRBD1. The CDR3 contains 16 residues. V shed 5 bases, J shed 0 bases, and the junction held 6 bases outside the gene matches. The germline V gene encodes CDR1 SGHRS and CDR2 YFSETQ. The CDR3 DNA reads as TGCGCCAGCAGTTCACAGGGGGCCAGCTCCTACAATGAGCAGTTCTTC. It encodes CASSSQGASSYNEQFF.

The chain uses TRBV18 and TRBJ2-3; D is uncertain. Germline assignment: CDR1 KGHSH and CDR2 LQKENI. V lost 6 bases and J lost 4, with 14 bases in between. The CDR3 length is 14 residues. CDR3 DNA sequence: TGTGCCAGCTCCCGGAGCGAAGCCGCAGATACGCAGTATTTT. It yields the protein CASSRSEAADTQYF.

V is TRBV6-2 or TRBV6-3 and J is TRBJ1-1; D perhaps matches TRBD1 (6 bases). There are 14 residues in the CDR3. Germline loops: CDR1 MNHEY, CDR2 SVGEGT. The V end lost 3 bases, the J end lost 5 bases, and 13 bases lay between the germline ends. CDR3 sequence: CASSYLGGATEAFF. CDR3 sequence (DNA): TGTGCCAGCAGTTATTTGGGGGGGGCAACTGAAGCTTTCTTT.

This rearrangement joins TRBV5-1 to TRBJ1-1; D perhaps matches TRBD1 (5 bases). The CDR3 totals 15 residues. V was trimmed by 5 bases and J by 0 bases, leaving 14 bases between them. In germline, CDR1 is SGHRS, CDR2 YFSETQ. The CDR3 DNA reads TGCGCCAGCAGTTCACACCCAGGGTTGAACACTGAAGCTTTCTTT. It specifies CASSSHPGLNTEAFF.